This T cell receptor beta chain was documented in a study of shared clonotypes between healthy human individuals. The CDR3 extends over 15 amino acids. CDR1 and CDR2 (germline): SGHRS, YFSETQ. The V gene lost 6 bases and the J gene lost 0 bases, with 15 bases spanning the gap. CD45RO-negative cells were positively selected for CCR7, leaving out terminally differentiated effector memory CD45RA+ cells. Repertoires were generated with immunoSEQ multiplex PCR, while TCRdb's copy carries only in-frame clones and drops some. The data contain roughly 2.1 million clones, 85% to 95% of them seen just once; the ten biggest clones take up around 1.7%.

The chain joins TRBV5-1 to TRBJ1-1, with D possibly matching TRBD1 (6 bases). The sequence came from a man younger than 35 in good health. Some clones in this sample may be carry-over from other donors' samples. Material: naive CD8+ T cells from PBMCs. CDR3 amino acids: CASTAGRGMNTEAFF. CDR3 nucleotide sequence: TGCGCCAGCACTGCGGGGAGGGGGATGAACACTGAAGCTTTCTTT.